This T cell receptor beta chain was sequenced during a study of T cells after somatic rescue of genetic block. Using immunoSEQ multiplex PCR, the repertoire was profiled, and TCRdb retains in-frame clones only, with some absent. The sample yields 100,000 to 120,000 clones, just over 90% seen once. V was pared by 0 bases and J by 6 bases, with 3 bases of the junction left unmatched. Germline CDR1 is SGHDT and CDR2 is YYEEEE. The CDR3 runs to 14 residues. The sample taken for sequencing was peripheral blood mononuclear cells (PBMCs). The receptor's source is a woman aged 18 to 35. The gene calls are TRBV5-6 and TRBJ1-5, with 7 positions matching TRBD1. The DNA of the CDR3 is TGTGCCAGCAGCTTGGGACAGGGTCTTCAGCCCCAGCATTTT. It specifies CASSLGQGLQPQHF.